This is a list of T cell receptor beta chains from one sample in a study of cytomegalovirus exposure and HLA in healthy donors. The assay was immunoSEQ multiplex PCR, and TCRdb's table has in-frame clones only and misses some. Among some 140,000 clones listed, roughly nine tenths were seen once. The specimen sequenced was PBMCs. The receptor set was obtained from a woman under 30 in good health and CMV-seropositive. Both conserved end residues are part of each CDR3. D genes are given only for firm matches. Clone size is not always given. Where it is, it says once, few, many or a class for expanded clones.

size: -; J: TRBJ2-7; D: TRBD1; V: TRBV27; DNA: TGTGCCAGCAGTTCTTCACAGGGGACCTACGAGCAGTACTTC; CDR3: CASSSSQGTYEQYF
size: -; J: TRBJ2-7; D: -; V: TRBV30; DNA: TGTGCCTGGAGTCAGGACTACGAGCAGTACTTC; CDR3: CAWSQDYEQYF
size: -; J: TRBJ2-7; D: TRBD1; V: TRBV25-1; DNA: TGTGCCAGCTGGGACAGGGGGTTCTACGAGCAGTACTTC; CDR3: CASWDRGFYEQYF
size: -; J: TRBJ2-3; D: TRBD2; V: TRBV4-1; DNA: TGCGCCAGCAGCCACCCGACTAGCGGACCAACAGATACGCAGTATTTT; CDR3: CASSHPTSGPTDTQYF
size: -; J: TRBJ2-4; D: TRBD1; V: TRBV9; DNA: TGTGCCAGCAGCGCCTCGACAGGGCATGTGGACATTCAGTACTTC; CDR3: CASSASTGHVDIQYF
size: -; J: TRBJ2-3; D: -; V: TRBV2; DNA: TGTGCCAGCAGTGAAGGACTAGATGAAAGCACAGATACGCAGTATTTT; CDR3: CASSEGLDESTDTQYF
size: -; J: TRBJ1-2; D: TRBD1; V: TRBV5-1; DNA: TGCGCCAGCAGCTTTAACCCAGACAGGGGGCAAGGTGGCTACACCTTC; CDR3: CASSFNPDRGQGGYTF
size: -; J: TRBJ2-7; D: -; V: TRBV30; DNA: TGTGCCTGGGCTCCAGACAGGCTTGGGGAGCAGTACTTC; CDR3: CAWAPDRLGEQYF
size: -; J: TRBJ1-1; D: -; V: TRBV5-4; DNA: TGTGCCAGCAGCCCCTTACAGGGCGAGTCTGAAGCTTTCTTT; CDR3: CASSPLQGESEAFF
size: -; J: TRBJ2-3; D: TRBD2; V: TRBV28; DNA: TGTGCCAGCAGTTTATCAACTAGCGTTGGAGATACGCAGTATTTT; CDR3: CASSLSTSVGDTQYF
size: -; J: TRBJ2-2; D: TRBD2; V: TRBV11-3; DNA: TGTGCCAGCAGCTCCCCCTTCGGGACTAGCGGGGGGAGAACCGGGGAGCTGTTTTTT; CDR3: CASSSPFGTSGGRTGELFF
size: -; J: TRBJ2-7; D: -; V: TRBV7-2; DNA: TGTGCCAGCAGCTTAGACAGGGCCCCGTGGGAGCAGTACTTC; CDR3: CASSLDRAPWEQYF
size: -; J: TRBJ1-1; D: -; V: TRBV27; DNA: TGTGCCAGCAGTTTGTCAGAGAACACTGAAGCTTTCTTT; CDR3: CASSLSENTEAFF
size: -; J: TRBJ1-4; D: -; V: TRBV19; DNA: TGTGCCAGTAGTGGAATGGACTTGGGGACTAATGAAAAACTGTTTTTT; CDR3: CASSGMDLGTNEKLFF
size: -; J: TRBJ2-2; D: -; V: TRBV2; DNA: TGTGCCAGCAGTAGGGGAACCGGGGAGCTGTTTTTT; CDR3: CASSRGTGELFF
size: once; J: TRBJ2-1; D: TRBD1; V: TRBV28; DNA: TGTGCCAGCAGACCCCGGACAGGCCAATTCTCCTACAATGAGCAGTTCTTC; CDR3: CASRPRTGQFSYNEQFF
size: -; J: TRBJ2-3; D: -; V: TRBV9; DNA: TGTGCCAGCAGTTCTGACAGCGACCTGGATACGCAGTATTTT; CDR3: CASSSDSDLDTQYF
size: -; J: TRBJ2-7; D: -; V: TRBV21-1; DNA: TGTGCCAGCACCACTAAGCCGACAGGCTTGTTGGGCTACGAGCAGTACTTC; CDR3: CASTTKPTGLLGYEQYF
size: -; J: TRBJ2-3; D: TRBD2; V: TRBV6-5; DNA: TGTGCCAGCAGTCCCCTGGGGCCGGGAGGAGATACGCAGTATTTT; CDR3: CASSPLGPGGDTQYF
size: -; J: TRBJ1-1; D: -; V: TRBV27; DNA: TGTGCCAGCAGTTCCTCCCTATCGAACACTGAAGCTTTCTTT; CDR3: CASSSSLSNTEAFF
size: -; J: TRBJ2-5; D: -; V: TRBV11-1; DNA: TGTGCCAGCAGCTTAGATCTTGGGAGCCAAGAGACCCAGTACTTC; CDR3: CASSLDLGSQETQYF
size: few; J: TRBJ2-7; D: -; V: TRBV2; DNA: TGTGCCAGCAGGAGGCCCCAGCGCTACGAGCAGTACTTC; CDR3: CASRRPQRYEQYF
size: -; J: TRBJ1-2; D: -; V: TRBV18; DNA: TGTGCCAGCTCACCAACGACAGGCCTTGGGGGAGACTATGGCTACACCTTC; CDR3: CASSPTTGLGGDYGYTF
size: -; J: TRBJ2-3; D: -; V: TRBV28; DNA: TGTGCCAGCAGTTTATCCCAAGGGGGGGCTTGGGCAGATACGCAGTATTTT; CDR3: CASSLSQGGAWADTQYF
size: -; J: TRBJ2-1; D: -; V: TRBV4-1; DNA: TGCGCCAGCAGCCAAGCCCCCGGGACTCAGTTCTTC; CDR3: CASSQAPGTQFF
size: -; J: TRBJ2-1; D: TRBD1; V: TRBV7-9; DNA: TGTGCCAGCAGCCAACGGGACAGCTCGAACAATGAGCAGTTCTTC; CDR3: CASSQRDSSNNEQFF
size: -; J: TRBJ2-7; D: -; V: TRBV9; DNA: TGTGCCAGCAGCGCACAGGGACGCTCCTACGAGCAGTACTTC; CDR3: CASSAQGRSYEQYF
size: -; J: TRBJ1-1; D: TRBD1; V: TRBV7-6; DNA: TGTGCCAGCAGCGCTCGGACAGGGGCGAACACTGAAGCTTTCTTT; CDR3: CASSARTGANTEAFF
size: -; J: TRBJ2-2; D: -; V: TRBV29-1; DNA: TGCAGCGTCGAGACCGAGGCGGCCGGGGAGCTGTTTTTT; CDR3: CSVETEAAGELFF
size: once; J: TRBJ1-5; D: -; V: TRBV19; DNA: TGTGCCAGTGGGGTCTCGAAGGGAGGGACACAGCCCCAGCATTTT; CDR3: CASGVSKGGTQPQHF
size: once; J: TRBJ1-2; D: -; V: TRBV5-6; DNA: TGTGCCAGCAGCTTGTTCTCAAACGACATCCGTAATTATGGCTACACCTTC; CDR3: CASSLFSNDIRNYGYTF
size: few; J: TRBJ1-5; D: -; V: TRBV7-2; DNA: TGTGCCAGCAGCTCCCAGGGCGCTTATAGCAATCAGCCCCAGCATTTT; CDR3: CASSSQGAYSNQPQHF
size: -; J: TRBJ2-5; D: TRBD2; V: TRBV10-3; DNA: TGTGCCACCCTAGGGACTAGCGTAGAGACCCAGTACTTC; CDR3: CATLGTSVETQYF
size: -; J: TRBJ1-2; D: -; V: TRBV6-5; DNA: TGTGCCAGCAGTTTACAGGGAGGGTATGGCTACACCTTC; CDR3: CASSLQGGYGYTF
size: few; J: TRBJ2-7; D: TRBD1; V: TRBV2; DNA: TGTGCCAGCAGACCCACCGGGACAGGAGAGCAGTACTTC; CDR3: CASRPTGTGEQYF
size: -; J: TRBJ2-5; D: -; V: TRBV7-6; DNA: TGTGCCAGCAGCTTAGAACAGAACCAAGAGACCCAGTACTTC; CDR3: CASSLEQNQETQYF
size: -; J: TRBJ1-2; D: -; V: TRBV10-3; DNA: TGTGCCATTGAGGACGGCGGGGCCTATGGCTACACCTTC; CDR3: CAIEDGGAYGYTF
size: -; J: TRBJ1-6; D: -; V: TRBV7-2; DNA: TGTGCCAGCAGCCGAGTAGGAAGGGTAGGGGCTTACTATAATTCACCCCTCCACTTT; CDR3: CASSRVGRVGAYYNSPLHF
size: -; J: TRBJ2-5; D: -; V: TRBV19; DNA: TGTGCCAGTAGTATGGCCTCCCAGGGGACCCAGTACTTC; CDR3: CASSMASQGTQYF
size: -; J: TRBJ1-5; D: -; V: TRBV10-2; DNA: TGCGCCAGCAGTGAGCCCTCGGGACAGCCCCAGCATTTT; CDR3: CASSEPSGQPQHF
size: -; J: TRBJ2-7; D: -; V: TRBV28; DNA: TGTGCCAGCAGGCCGACAGGAAGCTCCTACGAGCAGTACTTC; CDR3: CASRPTGSSYEQYF
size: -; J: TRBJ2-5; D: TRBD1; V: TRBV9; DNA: TGTGCCAGCAGCGTAGATCGGGACAGGGAGTTAGAGACCCAGTACTTC; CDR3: CASSVDRDRELETQYF
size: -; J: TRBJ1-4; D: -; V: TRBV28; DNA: TGTGCCAGCAGCAAAACTAGCAGGATGGGGGAAAAACTGTTTTTT; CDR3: CASSKTSRMGEKLFF
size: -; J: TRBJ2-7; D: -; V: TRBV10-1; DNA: TGCGCCAGCAGTGGGATCCGGGACACACGCGACTACGAGCAGTACTTC; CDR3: CASSGIRDTRDYEQYF
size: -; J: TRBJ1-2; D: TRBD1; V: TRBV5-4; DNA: TGTGCCAGCAGCCCGGACAGGCTTGTCTATGGCTACACCTTC; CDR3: CASSPDRLVYGYTF
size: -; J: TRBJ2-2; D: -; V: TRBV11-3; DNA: TGTGCCAGCAGCTTAGACAGGGTCCCCGGGGAGCTGTTTTTT; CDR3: CASSLDRVPGELFF
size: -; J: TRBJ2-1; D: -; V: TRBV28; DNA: TGTGCCAGCAGTTTTTACCAGCCATTACAGGACCGGCCCTACAATGAGCAGTTCTTC; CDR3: CASSFYQPLQDRPYNEQFF
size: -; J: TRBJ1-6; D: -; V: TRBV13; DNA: TGTGCCAGCAGCTTAGTAACTGGACGGGGAAATTCACCCCTCCACTTT; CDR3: CASSLVTGRGNSPLHF
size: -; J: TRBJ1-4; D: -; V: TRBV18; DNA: TGTGCCAGCTCACCACCTGGTGCGTTCGAAAAACTGTTTTTT; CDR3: CASSPPGAFEKLFF
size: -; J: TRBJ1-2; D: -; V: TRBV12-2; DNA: TGTGCAAGTCGCTTATTACCCTCGGACAAGATTAACTATGGCTACACCTTC; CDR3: CASRLLPSDKINYGYTF
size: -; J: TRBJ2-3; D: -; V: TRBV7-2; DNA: TGTGCCAGCAGCTCGCTAGTAGATACGCAGTATTTT; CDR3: CASSSLVDTQYF
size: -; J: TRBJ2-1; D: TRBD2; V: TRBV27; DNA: TGTGCCAGCAGTCGACTAGCGCTAAACAATGAGCAGTTCTTC; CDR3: CASSRLALNNEQFF
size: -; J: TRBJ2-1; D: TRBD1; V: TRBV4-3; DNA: TGCGCCAGCAGCCAGGGGACAGGGGCCTACAATGAGCAGTTCTTC; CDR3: CASSQGTGAYNEQFF